Described below is a single T cell receptor beta chain sequence and its context. What antigen it recognizes has not been identified. No much larger clonotype is one base removed from it; base qualities were not supplied. The data are from a study of vaccination effects on CD4 cells after COVID-19 (dated by TCRdb to the early 2020s). For context, the study as a whole: Across the study, the median time from the second dose to post-vaccine sampling was 72 days (range 14 to 241). Cultures from other donors in the study were sequenced with the Oncomine TCR Beta short-read assay on an Illumina iSeq 100. The full study included over 8 COVID-19 convalescent patients and a few SARS-CoV-2-naive healthy vaccine recipients. SARS-CoV-2 spike-specific CD4+ TCR repertoires were compared before and after mRNA vaccination in COVID-19 convalescent patients and in infection-naive vaccine recipients. The study at large found these results: In healthy vaccine recipients, vaccine-induced clones were almost all SARS-CoV-2 mono-reactive, with only 1 of 255 being cross-reactive with common cold coronaviruses. The study was limited by a small number of convalescent patients, and early post-infection timepoints were lacking. At late post-vaccination timepoints, both infection-induced and vaccine-induced clones showed marked clonal contraction, consistent with waning T cell responses.

The ViraFEST assay stimulated PBMC with viral peptide pools and then used TCR sequencing to identify antigen-specific CD4+ T cell clonotypes by expansion. After around 11 days of culture, CD4+ T cells were isolated with the EasySep CD4+ T cell isolation kit. Two doses of either the BNT162b2 or the mRNA-1273 mRNA SARS-CoV-2 vaccine were administered to participants. The absence of prior SARS-CoV-2 infection in healthy vaccine recipients was confirmed by negative nucleocapsid antibodies before and after vaccination. Approximately 2.1 million PBMC per well were cultured in IMDM with 5% human AB serum, 7.5 to 10 IU/ml IL-2 and gentamicin, plus 10 ug/ml peptides. On days 3 and 7, half of the culture medium was replaced with fresh IL-2-containing medium. Each peptide stimulation condition was cultured in triplicate wells unless otherwise noted. Using Ficoll-Paque Plus gradient centrifugation, PBMC were separated from whole blood and then either used fresh or cryopreserved at -140C. The overlapping peptide pools covered the spike proteins of SARS-CoV-2 and of the common cold coronaviruses HCoV-NL63, HCoV-OC43 and HCoV-229E. The QIAamp micro DNA kit was used to extract genomic DNA from the cultured CD4+ T cells.

The library was obtained by the immunoSEQ multiplex PCR assay. DNA from the CD4+ T cells that had been cultured and isolated underwent TCR beta CDR3 sequencing. The original methods were these. Non-productive TCR sequences were removed, reads were trimmed to the CDR3 region, and CDR3s of at least 7 amino acids were retained. Antigen-specific clonotypes were identified with the MANAFEST web app by comparing expansion in peptide wells against reference cultures. To be called positive, a clone needed expansion at FDR<0.05 compared with the reference and with all other wells, an odds ratio greater than 5, and a frequency greater than 0.1% in two replicate wells. Clonotypes significantly expanded in SARS-CoV-2 spike wells and in at least one common cold coronavirus spike condition were defined as cross-reactive. CDR3 similarity was assessed by Levenshtein distance using the stringdist R package, and unrooted trees were constructed with ape in R 3.6.1. TCRdb took over this immuneACCESS table, retaining in-frame rearrangements with V and J assigned. Such tables are incomplete; in checked studies, under half of the missing clones stem from an unresolved V gene, and the remainder is unexplained. The D gene and trimming were derived from the DNA, and the V and J assignments and clone size from that table. The sample data list around 69,000 clones, and 74% of these were observed just once. Approximately 1.5% of the sample lies in the top ten.

CDR1 and CDR2 are drawn from the germline V gene (reference sequence): LNHNV, YYDKDF. Its CDR3 holds 15 amino acids, cysteine through phenylalanine. Only the CDR3 DNA is retained, 45 bases long and in frame from the first base. V and J lose 0 bases and 7 bases, and a span of 12 bases separates them. The TCR originated in a human donor who received a COVID-19 vaccine. Sequencing used CD4+ T cells from PBMCs cultured with HCoV-229E spike peptides, obtained after COVID-19 vaccination. The cell subset or site label for this specimen denotes: HCoV-229E spike overlapping peptide pool stimulation. The rearrangement combines TRBV15 with TRBJ1-4; the D gene lacks a confident call. In nucleotides, the sequence is TGTGCCACCAGCAGAGATGGTGGCCAGAGTGAAAAACTGTTTTTT. It translates to CATSRDGGQSEKLFF. The full variable domain, completed from the reference TRBV15 and TRBJ1-4 proteins outside the CDR3, reads DAMVIQNPRYQVTQFGKPVTLSCSQTLNHNVMYWYQQKSSQAPKLLFHYYDKDFNNEADTPDNFQSRRPNTSFCFLDIRSPGLGDTAMYLCATSRDGGQSEKLFFGSGTQLSVL.